The TCR beta chain under discussion was sequenced for a study of CD8+CD57+ T cells in acquired aplastic anemia. Study summary: Sorting CD4+ and CD8+ cells gave DNA averaging roughly 3.5 ug. Healthy CD8+ samples averaged about 11.0 million reads.

Notes on this clonotype: The target antigen is unknown.

Using genomic DNA as the template, TCR beta VDJ and CDR3 profiling was carried out. Each CDR3 protein gets one entry after TCRdb re-called the reads with MiXCR. This table holds a few hundred thousand distinct CDR3 sequences, approximately 70% found once. Findings and caveats of the study: CD8+ Simpson's diversity in patients was not significantly different from that in controls.

Germline V gives CDR1 SGHTA, CDR2 FQGNSA. The CDR3 has 14 amino acids. The ends were cut back, 3 bases at V and 16 bases at J, with 22 bases in the middle. The specimen was sorted CD4+, CD8+, or CD8+CD57+ T cells (not recorded which) from PBMCs. The chain is built from TRBV7-2 and TRBJ2-1; D not certain. The clonotype originates from a human donor in good health, serving as a control. The CDR3 DNA is TGTGCCAGCAGCTTTGACGTCAACTACGAGCAGTACTTCTTC. This gives the protein CASSFDVNYEQYFF.